This T cell receptor (beta chain) was identified in a study of a mutant IDH1 vaccine in newly diagnosed glioma. This table comes from immunoSEQ multiplex PCR, and its TCRdb copy is limited to in-frame clones, with some not included. The table includes roughly 22,000 clones, roughly 90% detected once. J lost 5 bases, V lost 6 bases, and 6 bases had no gene match. The CDR3 extends over 15 amino acids. Germline CDR1 reads MNHEY; CDR2 reads SVGAGI. This clone has only a few counts. Its antigen is still unknown. Time point given: week 11, during vaccination. Vaccination comprised doses that each held 300 ug of mutant IDH1 20-mer peptide, plus topical imiquimod.

The clonotype was recovered from a woman aged 40 to 49 with glioma. Here the sequenced sample was PBMCs, taken from a glioma patient whose treatment included an IDH1 peptide vaccine. The V and J genes are TRBV6-5 and TRBJ2-1, with 11 positions matching TRBD2. Written as DNA, the CDR3 is TGTGCCAGCAGCTCCACTAGCGGGGGAAACAATGAGCAGTTCTTC. Its protein product is CASSSTSGGNNEQFF.